These 3 T cell receptor beta chains were sequenced from one sample in a study of T cells in Graves' hyperthyroidism and ophthalmopathy. Researchers amplified the TCR beta CDR3 regions from RNA transcripts. HTBI primers were the set used in a first-round RT-PCR of the TCR CDR3. MiXCR, run by TCRdb on the multiplex PCR reads, gives a single entry per CDR3 protein. The sample lists roughly 380,000 distinct CDR3 sequences, approximately 13% occurring once. Source material: blood. Source of these receptors: a woman aged 18-30 years with Graves' hyperthyroidism.

This clonotype was observed many times. The chain links TRBV12-3 or TRBV12-4 to TRBJ2-1; 7 positions match TRBD1. The CDR3 contains 18 residues. V dropped 2 bases and J dropped 8; count of bases not matched to a gene: 18. CDR3 bases: TGTGCCAGCAGTTTAACGTCGGGTACAGGGGCCATTCGGTATGAGCAGTTCTTC. As protein: CASSLTSGTGAIRYEQFF.

This clonotype has at least ten counts. The chain employs TRBV13 and TRBJ2-3, with 10 bases identical to TRBD2. Germline CDR1 PRHDT, CDR2 FYEKMQ (reference sequence). The CDR3 extends over 16 amino acids. V lost 2 bases to trimming and J lost 5 bases; unmatched junction nucleotides: 7. As DNA, the CDR3 is TGTGCCAGCAGCTTACACCTAGCGGGAGATCTAGATACGCAGTATTTT. Its protein is CASSLHLAGDLDTQYF.

In its sample, this clonotype was seen many times. The chain is built from TRBV11-2 and TRBJ1-4; 9 bases align to TRBD1. With V trimmed by 1 base and J by 6 bases, 3 bases remained unmatched. The CDR3 is 15 amino acids. Germline loops: CDR1 SGHAT, CDR2 FQNNGV. The CDR3: CASSLVGTGYEKLFF. In nucleotides, the CDR3 is TGTGCCAGCAGCTTAGTCGGGACAGGGTATGAAAAACTGTTTTTT. The whole variable domain, filled in from reference TRBV11-2 and TRBJ1-4, reads EAGVAQSPRYKIIEKRQSVAFWCNPISGHATLYWYQQILGQGPKLLIQFQNNGVVDDSQLPKDRFSAERLKGVDSTLKIQPAKLEDSAVYLCASSLVGTGYEKLFFGSGTQLSVL.